The T cell receptor beta chain described here comes from a study of identical twins. One entry per CDR3 protein, called by TCRdb with MiXCR from the 5' RACE reads. The sample includes about 480,000 distinct CDR3 sequences, approximately 15% of them seen just once. This clonotype was observed a handful of times. The same data also went into a second study, on yellow fever vaccine responses in identical twins.

This clonotype originated in a woman younger than 35 in good health. Sequencing was carried out using CD4+ T cells sorted from blood.

Here the CDR3 DNA reads TGCGCCAGCAGCCAGACTGGGACTAGCGGAGCCACAGATACGCAGTATTTT. Its translation: CASSQTGTSGATDTQYF. The chain links TRBV4-1 to TRBJ2-3; 11 nucleotides agree with TRBD2. The germline V gene has CDR1 MGHRA and CDR2 YSYEKL. Unmatched junction bases numbered 7, after V lost 3 bases and J lost 2 bases. The CDR3 runs 17 residues.